These 29 T cell receptor beta chains came from one sample sequenced in a study of CD8+ T cells in alopecia areata. Extracted RNA was reverse transcribed into cDNA, the sequencing template. Some clones are missing from TCRdb's copy, which holds only in-frame ones; the method was immunoSEQ multiplex PCR. The table lists 200,000 to 300,000 clones, with no singletons. Separation of pooled cutaneous lymph node cells was by sorting with CD4, CD8alpha, NKG2D, NKG2ACE and other markers. The sample consisted of CD4+ T cells sorted from a lymph node. The receptors here all came from a C3H/HeJ mouse with alopecia areata. For this mouse line, the MHC haplotype is H2-k.

Concerning this clone itself: Gene and germline names: mouse. The CDR3 end is not reached by the read, which stops 4 residues before it; the germline J gene fills it in. J is TRBJ2-7 and V is TRBV29; the match to TRBD1 covers 8 bases. This CDR3 is 14 amino acids long. Germline CDR1 reads MSHET; CDR2 reads SYDVDS. With 0 bases clipped from V and 3 bases from J, the junction kept 1 base outside the gene matches. The part of the CDR3 DNA that was read is TGTGCTAGCAGTTTATCCGGGACAGGCTAT. Protein sequence: CASSLSGTGY. The CDR3 in its entirety is CASSLSGTGYEQYF. The full variable domain, its missing parts supplied by reference TRBV29 and TRBJ2-7, is DMKVTQMPRYLIKRMGENVLLECGQDMSHETMYWYRQDPGLGLQLIYISYDVDSNSEGDIPKGYRVSRKKREHFSLILDSAKTNQTSVYFCASSLSGTGYEQYFGPGTRLTVL.

A remark on this clone: Gene names refer to mouse genes. The read ends 4 residues shy of where the CDR3 ends; the end is completed using the germline J gene. The chain combines TRBV31 with TRBJ1-1; D not certain. The V gene's germline CDR1 is GKSSPN and CDR2 SITVG. CDR3 length: 10 residues. CDR3 sequence reads: CAWGGTEVFF. CDR3 DNA (partial): TGTGCCTGGGGTGGGACA.

This clone was recorded at least ten times. Gene names refer to mouse genes. The missing CDR3 end, 4 residues past where the read stops, is filled in from the germline J gene. At the DNA level, this CDR3 is encoded by other sequences in the same sample as well. The chain carries TRBV5 and TRBJ2-7; D is unclear. Per germline, CDR1 LGHNA and CDR2 YNLKQL (reference sequence). This CDR3 region has 11 residues. Deletions cut 1 base from V and 3 bases from J, with 1 base between. The covered CDR3 bases are TGTGCCAGCAGCCAAGGCTAT. Translation gives CASSQGY. The full CDR3 is CASSQGYEQYF.

This clone was counted many times. Gene labels here are mouse ones. The read ends 4 residues early relative to the CDR3; the germline J gene fills the gap. The chain is built from TRBV17 and TRBJ2-3; D gene ambiguous. The CDR3 consists of 15 residues. Germline-derived CDR1 and CDR2 are MNHDT and YYDKIL. V was shortened by 0 bases and J by 0 bases, with 7 bases between the two germline ends. This CDR3 reads CASSRDSSSAETLYF. Incomplete CDR3 DNA: TGTGCTAGCAGTAGAGACAGCTCTAGTGCAGAA.

Of note for this clone: Mouse germline and gene names are used. CDR3 protein: CASSDAGRPRDTQYF. The sequenced part of the CDR3 DNA is TGTGCCAGCAGTGATGCAGGGAGGCCTCGGGAC. The chain uses TRBV13-1 and TRBJ2-5; D might be TRBD1 (5 bases). The read stops 4 residues short of the end of the CDR3; the missing end is completed from the germline J gene. The CDR3 totals 15 residues. CDR1 and CDR2 from the germline V gene are NSHNY and SYGAGN.

This clone has only a few counts. Gene names denote mouse genes. The read halts 4 residues ahead of the CDR3 end, with the missing end drawn from the germline J gene. The rearrangement links TRBV19 to TRBJ2-2; 9 nucleotides match TRBD1. V shed 4 bases and J 6 bases; nucleotides not matched to a gene: 4. The CDR3 contains 14 residues. Germline CDR1 is FNHDT and CDR2 is SITEND (reference sequence). The CDR3 bases that were read are TGTGCCAGCAGTCAAGACAGGGGGGCCGGG. Translated, it gives CASSQDRGAG. The full CDR3 protein reads CASSQDRGAGQLYF.

This clone was found a few times. The genes are named according to mouse. Coverage ceases 4 residues before the CDR3 finishes, and the germline J gene fills in the end. The rearrangement joins TRBV13-1 to TRBJ2-2; 10 bases align to TRBD2. This CDR3 is built from 16 residues. Trimming took 5 bases from V and 0 from J; bases not matched to a gene: 4. From germline, CDR1 is NSHNY and CDR2 SYGAGN. The CDR3 loop is CASRPDWGANTGQLYF. The DNA read from the CDR3 is TGTGCCAGCAGACCCGACTGGGGGGCAAACACCGGG.

Points on this clone: Genes here carry mouse names. The observed sequence ends 4 residues before the CDR3 terminus, with the missing tail filled in from the germline J gene. The chain has TRBV5 and TRBJ2-2, with 12 positions matching TRBD2. CDR3 size: 19 residues. The J segment lost 4 bases and the V segment lost 0 bases, leaving 9 bases of the junction unmatched. The germline V gene encodes CDR1 LGHNA and CDR2 YNLKQL (reference sequence). The DNA read from the CDR3 is TGTGCCAGCAGCCAAGATCCCATAGACTGGGGGGGCGGCACCGGG. Residues: CASSQDPIDWGGGTG. The CDR3 reads in full as CASSQDPIDWGGGTGQLYF.

This clone has just a few counts. The gene symbols are mouse symbols. The read is 4 residues too short to cover the CDR3 end, so that end is filled in from the germline J gene. The genes are TRBV13-1 and TRBJ1-2; D might be TRBD1 (6 bases). The ends were cut back, 3 bases at V and 4 bases at J, with 13 bases in the middle. Germline CDR1 reads NSHNY; CDR2 reads SYGAGN. This CDR3 region has 14 residues. Here the CDR3 reads CASSAAGVGSDYTF. CDR3 DNA (partial): TGTGCCAGCAGTGCCGCAGGGGTGGGCTCC.

This clone has more than one count but fewer than ten. Gene names refer to mouse genes. Other DNA sequences in this sample translate to the same CDR3. The covered CDR3 bases are TGTGCCAGCAGCCCAGGGACTGGGGAGTATGCT. This gives the protein CASSPGTGEYA. The CDR3 as a whole reads CASSPGTGEYAEQFF. The chain couples TRBV5 to TRBJ2-1, with TRBD2 identical over 10 bases. The read falls 4 residues short of the CDR3 end, and the missing part is taken from the germline J gene. The CDR3 is 15 residues long. Germline loops: CDR1 LGHNA, CDR2 YNLKQL (reference sequence). Germline trimming cut 4 bases from V and 4 bases from J; bases unmatched to any gene: 4.

As regards this clone: Gene names refer to mouse genes. Coverage ceases 4 residues before the CDR3 finishes, and the germline J gene fills in the end. V is TRBV31 and J is TRBJ2-4; 10 bases are a match to TRBD2. The CDR3 extends over 17 amino acids. The J segment lost 0 bases and the V segment lost 4 bases, leaving 10 bases of the junction unmatched. Per germline, CDR1 GKSSPN and CDR2 SITVG. CDR3 residues: CAWNQGWGGASQNTLYF. Partial CDR3 DNA: TGTGCCTGGAATCAGGGCTGGGGGGGCGCGAGTCAAAAC.

This clone showed up just a few times. Gene names denote mouse genes. The sequence runs out 4 residues before the end of the CDR3; the remainder is reconstructed from the germline J gene. This chain connects TRBV13-1 to TRBJ1-2; 7 bases fit TRBD1. Germline V lookup: CDR1 NSHNY, CDR2 SYGAGN. The V segment lost 0 bases and the J segment 0 bases; nucleotides outside the gene matches: 5. The CDR3 extends over 16 amino acids. This CDR3 reads CASSDAKGTANSDYTF. Incomplete CDR3 DNA: TGTGCCAGCAGTGATGCTAAGGGGACAGCAAACTCC.

This clone has a count of ten or more. All gene names here are mouse names. The read comes to an end 4 residues before the CDR3 does, leaving the germline J gene to fill in the end. The chain couples TRBV29 to TRBJ1-2, with a possible D match to TRBD1 (5 bases). Germline CDR1 MSHET, CDR2 SYDVDS. The V and J ends lost 4 bases and 2 bases respectively, with 8 bases between them. The CDR3 is made up of 13 amino acids. This chain's CDR3 is CASSSSGNSDYTF. The sequenced part of the CDR3 DNA is TGTGCTAGCAGTTCCTCAGGGAACTCC.

Worth noting for this clone: Each gene name is a mouse one. Read data end 4 residues before the CDR3 end; the end is taken from the germline J gene. The rearrangement joins TRBV5 to TRBJ2-2, with a tentative D call TRBD2 (6 bases). V was trimmed by 0 bases and J by 6 bases, leaving 8 bases between them. The CDR3 is 14 amino acids. The germline V gene encodes CDR1 LGHNA and CDR2 YNLKQL (reference sequence). The CDR3 spells CASSQDRGAGQLYF. Partial CDR3 DNA: TGTGCCAGCAGCCAAGATCGGGGGGCCGGG.

This clone was found a few times. Each gene name is a mouse one. The read terminates 4 residues before the CDR3 end, so the remaining end is supplied by the germline J gene. The V gene is TRBV13-1, the J gene TRBJ2-7, with 8 positions matching TRBD2. The CDR3 totals 15 residues. Germline V lookup: CDR1 NSHNY, CDR2 SYGAGN. V shed 3 bases and J 0 bases; nucleotides not matched to a gene: 5. Partial CDR3 DNA: TGTGCCAGCAGTGGTCACTGGGGGAGCTCCTAT. Translating it yields CASSGHWGSSY. The CDR3 as a whole reads CASSGHWGSSYEQYF.

As to this clone: The genes are named according to mouse. The read finishes 4 residues shy of the CDR3 end, and the germline J gene is used to complete it. The chain couples TRBV13-3 to TRBJ2-3, with 9 bases fitting TRBD2. Germline values: CDR1 NNHDY, CDR2 SYVADS. V lost 5 bases and J lost 1; bases outside the gene matches: 5. This CDR3 has 15 residues. The CDR3 loop reads CASRTPGGGAETLYF. The DNA read from the CDR3 is TGTGCCAGCAGGACTCCTGGGGGGGGTGCAGAA.

Concerning this clone: Gene names refer to mouse genes. The CDR3 is cut off 4 residues early in the read; its end comes from the germline J gene. The sample contains more than one DNA sequence encoding this CDR3. The chain is built from TRBV1 and TRBJ2-5; D not certain. The CDR3 has 12 amino acids. CDR1 is NSQYPW and CDR2 is LRSPGD in the germline V gene (reference sequence). The V gene lost 3 bases and the J gene lost 3 bases, with 4 bases spanning the gap. CDR3 bases read: TGCACCTGCAGTGCTGGGCAAGAC. Protein product: CTCSAGQD. The full CDR3 reads CTCSAGQDTQYF.

Points on this clone: Mouse germline and gene names are used. Read sequence stops 4 residues before the CDR3 end, and the germline J gene provides the missing end. The V and J genes are TRBV13-3 and TRBJ2-3; perhaps TRBD1 as D (5 bases). Germline V gene data show CDR1 as NNHDY and CDR2 as SYVADS. The germline V and J ends were trimmed by 3 bases and 0 bases, with 11 bases remaining between them. This CDR3 contains 15 residues. CDR3 protein: CASSGPTASAETLYF. Partial CDR3 DNA: TGTGCCAGCAGTGGTCCGACAGCTAGTGCAGAA.

The table lists this clone with a few counts. Gene names are the mouse ones. The DNA ends 4 residues before the CDR3 does, and the rest of the CDR3 is filled in from the germline J gene. The chain carries TRBV1 and TRBJ2-5; 9 bases match TRBD2. Germline V gene lookup returns CDR1 NSQYPW and CDR2 LRSPGD (reference sequence). This CDR3 region has 14 residues. The V and J ends lost 4 bases and 2 bases, in that order; junction bases with no gene match: 1. The CDR3 sequence is CTCSDWGVQDTQYF. The CDR3 DNA, read in part, is TGCACCTGCAGTGACTGGGGGGTCCAAGAC. Full variable domain (outside the CDR3, taken from reference TRBV1 and TRBJ2-5): VTLLEQNPRWRLVPRGQAVNLRCILKNSQYPWMSWYQQDLQKQLQWLFTLRSPGDKEVKSLPGADYLATRVTDTELRLQVANMSQGRTLYCTCSDWGVQDTQYFGPGTRLLVL.

On this clone itself: Mouse germline and gene names are used. The CDR3 end falls 4 residues outside the read, so it is completed with the germline J gene. V gene TRBV5 combines with J gene TRBJ2-1; TRBD2 matches 9 bases. Germline-derived CDR1 and CDR2 are LGHNA and YNLKQL (reference sequence). V dropped 0 bases and J dropped 2; count of bases not matched to a gene: 11. The CDR3 runs 19 residues. CDR3 amino acids: CASSQETGGPRPHYAEQFF. The CDR3 bases that were read are TGTGCCAGCAGCCAAGAGACTGGGGGCCCCCGCCCGCACTATGCT.

This clone was detected a few times. This may arise from a read error, as a much more abundant clone is one base away. Gene names follow the mouse nomenclature. The read ends 4 residues early relative to the CDR3; the germline J gene fills the gap. Other DNA sequences from this sample encode an identical CDR3 as well. The chain recombines TRBV13-1 with TRBJ1-2; 8 bases are shared with TRBD1. The CDR3 is 14 residues long. Germline lookup yields CDR1 NSHNY and CDR2 SYGAGN. The trim removed 2 bases at V and 0 bases at J, leaving 0 bases unmatched. Partial CDR3 DNA: TGTGCCAGCAGTGACAGGGGGCCAAACTCC. Protein sequence: CASSDRGPNS. The CDR3 in full is CASSDRGPNSDYTF.

This clone was picked up a small number of times. These gene names are mouse names. The read gets to within 3 residues of the CDR3 end, and the germline J gene fills in the rest. This chain uses TRBV3 with TRBJ1-6; tentative D call: TRBD1 (5 bases). TRBJ1-6 is designated an ORF whose function remains uncertain. Per the germline V gene, CDR1 is SNHLY and CDR2 is FYNGKV (reference sequence). This CDR3 has 16 amino acids. Between the trimmed V and J ends, which lost 5 bases and 0 bases, there was a span of 11 bases. CDR3: CASSPRQYSYNSPLYF. The sequenced part of the CDR3 DNA is TGTGCCAGCAGCCCCCGACAGTATTCCTATAATTCGCCC.

This clone was seen only a few times. Gene names are mouse gene names. The CDR3 end lies 4 residues beyond the end of the read and is filled in from the germline J gene. Other DNA sequences in this sample translate to the same CDR3. The chain carries TRBV1 and TRBJ2-1; maybe TRBD1 (5 bases). Germline CDR1 and CDR2: NSQYPW and LRSPGD (reference sequence). The CDR3 extends over 13 amino acids. Trimming shortened V by 3 bases and J by 5 bases, and 8 bases separated the two germline ends. CDR3 in amino acids: CTCSAGQDAEQFF. CDR3 DNA (partial): TGCACCTGCAGTGCCGGACAAGATGCT.

A note on this clone: The germline and genes are mouse ones. The part of the CDR3 DNA that was read is TGTGCCAGCACCCGGACTGGGGAAAACACCGGG. It codes for CASTRTGENTG. The CDR3, in full, reads CASTRTGENTGQLYF. The chain is built from TRBV5 and TRBJ2-2; 9 bases agree with TRBD2. Coverage ceases 4 residues before the CDR3 finishes, and the germline J gene fills in the end. J lost 1 base, V lost 7 bases, and 4 bases had no gene match. CDR1 LGHNA and CDR2 YNLKQL come from the germline V gene (reference sequence). The CDR3 is 15 residues long.

Worth noting for this clone: Mouse germline and gene names are used. The CDR3 extends 4 residues past the end of the read, so its final part is completed from the germline J gene. The chain carries TRBV13-1 and TRBJ2-1; TRBD1 matches 10 bases. Germline V gene sequence: CDR1 NSHNY, CDR2 SYGAGN. CDR3 length: 15 amino acids. V was clipped by 4 bases and J by 1 base; unmatched bases: 2. The CDR3 is CASSRTGGNYAEQFF. Incomplete CDR3 DNA: TGTGCCAGCAGTCGGACAGGGGGAAACTATGCT.

For this clone: Here the gene names and germline are mouse. The read falls 4 residues short of the CDR3 end, and the missing part is taken from the germline J gene. This rearrangement joins TRBV13-3 to TRBJ2-1, with 8 bases matching TRBD2. This CDR3 has 14 amino acids. Losses at the gene ends were 3 bases for V and 6 bases for J; bases not matched to a gene: 5. Germline CDR1 and CDR2: NNHDY and SYVADS. The CDR3 spells CASSGAGGPAEQFF. CDR3 bases read: TGTGCCAGCAGTGGGGCTGGGGGGCCTGCT.

This clone was found many times. Gene names and germline match the mouse. Read coverage stops 4 residues before the CDR3 terminus; the germline J gene supplies the remainder. Other nucleotide sequences in the sample specify the same CDR3. The chain carries TRBV17 and TRBJ2-2; D is perhaps TRBD1 (6 bases). Germline V lookup: CDR1 MNHDT, CDR2 YYDKIL. V lost 0 bases and J 1 base, leaving 6 bases between the germline ends. The CDR3 is made up of 15 amino acids. The CDR3: CASSREGQNTGQLYF. Incomplete CDR3 DNA: TGTGCTAGCAGTAGAGAGGGACAAAACACCGGG.

This clone was picked up a small number of times. Germline and genes here are mouse. The sequence runs out 4 residues before the end of the CDR3; the remainder is reconstructed from the germline J gene. The chain uses TRBV26 and TRBJ2-1; 8 bases line up with TRBD1. There are 15 residues in the CDR3. The ends lost 5 bases at V and 1 base at J; junction bases unmatched: 4. Germline V gene sequence: CDR1 KGHPV, CDR2 FQNQEV (reference sequence). The CDR3 sequence is CASSIRDRNYAEQFF. The CDR3 bases that were read are TGTGCCAGCAGTATCCGGGACAGGAACTATGCT.

This clone occurred a few times. These gene names are mouse names. The CDR3 is cut off 4 residues early in the read; its end comes from the germline J gene. Distinct nucleotide sequences in the sample also encode this CDR3. The V and J genes are TRBV19 and TRBJ2-2, with TRBD1 matching 7 bases. The CDR3 contains 16 residues. V gave up 4 bases and J gave up 0 bases; unmatched junction bases: 6. Germline V gene sequence: CDR1 FNHDT, CDR2 SITEND (reference sequence). The CDR3: CASSPRQGANTGQLYF. Incomplete CDR3 DNA: TGTGCCAGCAGTCCCCGACAGGGAGCAAACACCGGG.